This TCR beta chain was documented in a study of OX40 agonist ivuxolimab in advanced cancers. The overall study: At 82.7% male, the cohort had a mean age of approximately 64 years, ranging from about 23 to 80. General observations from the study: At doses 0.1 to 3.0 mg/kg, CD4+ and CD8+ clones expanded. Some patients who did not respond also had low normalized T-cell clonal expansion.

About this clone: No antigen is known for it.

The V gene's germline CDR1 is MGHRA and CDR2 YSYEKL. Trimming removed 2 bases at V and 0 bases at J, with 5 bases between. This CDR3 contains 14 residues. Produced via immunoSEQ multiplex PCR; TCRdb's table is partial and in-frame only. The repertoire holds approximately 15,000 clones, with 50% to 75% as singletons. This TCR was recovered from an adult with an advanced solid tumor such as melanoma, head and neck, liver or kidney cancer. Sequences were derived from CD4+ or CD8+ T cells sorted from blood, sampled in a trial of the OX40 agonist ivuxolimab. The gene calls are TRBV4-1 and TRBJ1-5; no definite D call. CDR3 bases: TGCGCCAGCAGCCAACTCAATAGCAATCAGCCCCAGCATTTT. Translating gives CASSQLNSNQPQHF.